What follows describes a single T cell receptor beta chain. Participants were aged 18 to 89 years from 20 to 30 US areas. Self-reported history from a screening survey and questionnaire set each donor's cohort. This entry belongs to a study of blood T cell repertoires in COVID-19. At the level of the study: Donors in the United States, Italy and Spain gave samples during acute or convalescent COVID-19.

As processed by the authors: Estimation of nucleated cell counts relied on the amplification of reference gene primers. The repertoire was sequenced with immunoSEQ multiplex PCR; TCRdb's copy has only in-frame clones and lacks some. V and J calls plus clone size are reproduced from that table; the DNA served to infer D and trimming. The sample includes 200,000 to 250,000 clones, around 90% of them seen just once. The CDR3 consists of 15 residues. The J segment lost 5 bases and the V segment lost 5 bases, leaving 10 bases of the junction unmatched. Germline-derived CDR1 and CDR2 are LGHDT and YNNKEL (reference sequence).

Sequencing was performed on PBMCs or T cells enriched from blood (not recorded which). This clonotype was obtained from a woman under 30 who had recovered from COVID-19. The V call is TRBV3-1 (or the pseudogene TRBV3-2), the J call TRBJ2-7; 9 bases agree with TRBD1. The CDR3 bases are TGTGCCAGCAGCTTTGGGACAGGGTTAATCAACGAGCAGTACTTC. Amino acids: CASSFGTGLINEQYF.